The source of this T cell receptor beta chain is a study of shared clonotypes between healthy human individuals. With regard to this clone: Its antigen remains unknown.

Sequencing used immunoSEQ multiplex PCR; TCRdb keeps in-frame clones, though not all of them. The sample contains some 580,000 clones, 98% of which appear only once. Terminally differentiated effector memory CD45RA+ cells were excluded from the naive CD8 cells, which were CD45RO-negative and positively selected for CCR7. Study-wide points: Against clonotypes common to all four donors, non-shared ones had lower generation probabilities. Donors were few, which limited the genetic and exposure-history diversity represented. For naive CD4 cells, roughly 5.5% of clonotypes were shared across a handful of donors.

The germline gives CDR1 SQVTM, CDR2 ANQGSEA. Trimming took off 2 bases at V and 3 bases at J, with 14 bases between the two ends. There are 14 residues in the CDR3. The sequenced sample consisted of naive CD8+ T cells sorted from blood. The rearrangement uses TRBV29-1 and TRBJ2-7; D possibly corresponds to TRBD2 (5 bases). The receptor's source is a man aged 25-45 years in good health. This CDR3 reads CSVEWGVIGYEQYF. In DNA, the CDR3 is TGCAGCGTTGAATGGGGAGTCATTGGCTACGAGCAGTACTTC.